Only a few counts were recorded for the clone carrying this T cell receptor beta chain. As yet, its antigen is unknown. The trim removed 5 bases at V and 6 bases at J, leaving 10 bases unmatched. There are 16 residues in the CDR3. Germline values: CDR1 MNHEY, CDR2 SVGAGI. The sample belongs to a study of post-analysis software for immune sequencing data. Study details: Both relapsing-remitting and secondary progressive multiple sclerosis featured among the disease courses, as did progressive-relapsing multiple sclerosis. Whole-study findings and limits: The five TRBV segments detected at higher frequency in patients than in controls included TRBV5-6, TRBV5-1 and TRBV20-1. The study found significantly lower normalized Chao1 diversity in multiple sclerosis patients than in controls. Clustering by F measure revealed strong co-clustering among samples prepared together in one batch.

Unique-molecular-identifier-tagged TCR beta cDNA libraries were used. Researchers reported roughly 0.5 million cDNA molecules coming from around 1 to 9.1 million T cells. TCRdb re-analysed the PCR reads in MiXCR, keeping a single row per CDR3 protein. The data hold around 440,000 distinct CDR3 sequences, with under 55% observed a single time. The sequenced material came from blood. The sequence came from a girl aged 5-17 years with multiple sclerosis. The genes are TRBV6-5 and TRBJ2-1; 10 positions agree with TRBD1. CDR3 bases: TGTGCCAGCAGTAACTACCCGGACAGGGGGGGCAATGAGCAGTTCTTC. The encoded protein is CASSNYPDRGGNEQFF.